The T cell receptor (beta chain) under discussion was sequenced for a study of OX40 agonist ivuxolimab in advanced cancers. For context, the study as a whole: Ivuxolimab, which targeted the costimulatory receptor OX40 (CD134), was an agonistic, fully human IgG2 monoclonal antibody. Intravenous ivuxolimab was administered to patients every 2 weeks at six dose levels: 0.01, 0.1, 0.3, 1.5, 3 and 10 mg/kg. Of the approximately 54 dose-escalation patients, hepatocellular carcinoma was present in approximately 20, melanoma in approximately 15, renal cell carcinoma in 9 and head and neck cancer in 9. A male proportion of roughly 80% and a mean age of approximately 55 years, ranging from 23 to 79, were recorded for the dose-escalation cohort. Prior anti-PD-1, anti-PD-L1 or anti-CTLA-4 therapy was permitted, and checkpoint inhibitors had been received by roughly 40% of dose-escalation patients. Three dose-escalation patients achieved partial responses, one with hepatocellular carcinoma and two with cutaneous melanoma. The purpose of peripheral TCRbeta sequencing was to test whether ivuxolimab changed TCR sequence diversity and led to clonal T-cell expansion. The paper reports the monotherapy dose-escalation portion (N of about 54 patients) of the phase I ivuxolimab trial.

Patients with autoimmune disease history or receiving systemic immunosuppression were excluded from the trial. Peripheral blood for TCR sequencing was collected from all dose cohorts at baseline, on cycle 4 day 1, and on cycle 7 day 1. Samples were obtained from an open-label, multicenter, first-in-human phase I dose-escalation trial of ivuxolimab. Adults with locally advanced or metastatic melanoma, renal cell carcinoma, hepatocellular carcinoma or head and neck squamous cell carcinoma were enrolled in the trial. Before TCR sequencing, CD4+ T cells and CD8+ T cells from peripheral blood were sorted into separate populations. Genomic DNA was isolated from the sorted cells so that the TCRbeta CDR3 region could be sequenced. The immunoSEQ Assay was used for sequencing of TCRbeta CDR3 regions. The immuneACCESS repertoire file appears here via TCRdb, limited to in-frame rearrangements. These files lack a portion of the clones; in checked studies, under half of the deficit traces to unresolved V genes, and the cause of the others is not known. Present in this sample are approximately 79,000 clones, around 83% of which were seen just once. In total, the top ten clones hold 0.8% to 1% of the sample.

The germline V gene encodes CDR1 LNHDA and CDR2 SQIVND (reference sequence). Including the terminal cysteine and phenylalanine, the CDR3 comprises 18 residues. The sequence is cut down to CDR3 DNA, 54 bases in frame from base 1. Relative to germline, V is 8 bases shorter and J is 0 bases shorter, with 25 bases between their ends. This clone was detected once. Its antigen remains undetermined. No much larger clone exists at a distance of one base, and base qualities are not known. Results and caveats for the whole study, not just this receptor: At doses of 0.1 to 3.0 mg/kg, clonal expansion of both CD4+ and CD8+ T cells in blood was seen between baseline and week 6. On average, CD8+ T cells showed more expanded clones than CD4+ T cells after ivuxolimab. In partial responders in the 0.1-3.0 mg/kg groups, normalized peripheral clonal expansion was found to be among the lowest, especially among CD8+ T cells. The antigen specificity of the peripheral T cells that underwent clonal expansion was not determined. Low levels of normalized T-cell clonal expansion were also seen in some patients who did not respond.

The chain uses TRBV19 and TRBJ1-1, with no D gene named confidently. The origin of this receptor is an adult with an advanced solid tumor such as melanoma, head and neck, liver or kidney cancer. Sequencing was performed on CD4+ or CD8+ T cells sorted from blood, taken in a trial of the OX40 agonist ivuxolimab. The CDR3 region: CASGSAVALSPLNTEAFF. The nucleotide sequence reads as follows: TGTGCCAGTGGCTCGGCAGTAGCCCTTTCACCATTGAACACTGAAGCTTTCTTT.